These 14 T cell receptor beta chains were all obtained from the same sample, sequenced in a study of tumor-infiltrating lymphocytes in oesophageal squamous cell carcinoma. TCRdb re-called the PCR reads with MiXCR, one entry per CDR3 protein. The data show roughly 9,000 distinct CDR3 sequences, 66% seen once. The sequenced material came from esophageal tumor tissue. The source is a female donor with esophageal squamous cell carcinoma.

The chain uses TRBV20-1 and TRBJ1-1, with unresolved D. The CDR3 sequence is 16 residues long. Germline loops: CDR1 DFQATT, CDR2 SNEGSKA (reference sequence). V lost 0 bases and J lost 1, with 15 bases in between. CDR3 loop: CSARDFVFGGNTEAFF. CDR3 DNA sequence: TGCAGTGCTAGAGATTTTGTATTTGGAGGGAACACTGAAGCTTTCTTT.

Comment on this clonotype: One end of the junction is discordant with germline, which a read error may explain. This sequence joins TRBV6-1 and TRBJ2-7; 9 positions agree with TRBD1. CDR3 length equals 17 residues. Germline V gives CDR1 MNHNS, CDR2 SASEGT. CDR3 in amino acids: CASSEALVGTGSSEQYF. The CDR3 region has the DNA TGTGCCAGCAGTGAAGCGCTAGTTGGGACAGGGTCCTCCGAGCAGTACTTC.

This clonotype was detected a few times. The V gene is TRBV7-2, the J gene TRBJ2-5; 7 bases agree with TRBD2. The J call may be mistaken, given a closer DNA end match to TRBJ2-1. The CDR3 is 16 residues long. Germline V CDR1 and CDR2: SGHTA, FQGNSA. The CDR3 protein is CASSLPWGGNYNEQFF. The CDR3 nucleotides are TGTGCCAGCAGCTTGCCCTGGGGGGGGAATTACAATGAGCAGTTCTTC.

This clonotype was observed once. The genes are TRBV7-3 and TRBJ2-3, with unresolved D. The DNA end lines up better with TRBJ1-1; the J call may be wrong. Germline CDR1 is SGHTA and CDR2 is FQGTGA. The CDR3 is made up of 15 amino acids. In DNA, the CDR3 is TGTGCCAGCAGCTTAAGGGGAGGTACGAACACTGAAGCTTTCTTT. This translates into CASSLRGGTNTEAFF.

The chain is built from TRBV6-1 and TRBJ1-1; D may be TRBD1 (6 bases). The CDR3 contains 13 residues. CDR1 MNHNS and CDR2 SASEGT come from the germline V gene. Trimming cost V 2 bases and J 10 bases, with 14 bases left between them. The CDR3 bases are TGTGCCAGCAGTGAACGACTACGAGGGGGAGCTTTCTTT. Amino acids: CASSERLRGGAFF.

The chain links TRBV7-9 to TRBJ2-3, with D perhaps matching TRBD2 (6 bases). The J call may be wrong; the DNA end is better matched by TRBJ2-5. The CDR3 has 16 amino acids. Per germline, CDR1 SEHNR and CDR2 FQNEAQ (reference sequence). The CDR3 sequence: CASSVYGGTGQETQYF. CDR3 coding DNA: TGTGCCAGCAGCGTGTATGGCGGGACGGGCCAAGAGACCCAGTACTTC.

V is TRBV7-6 and J is TRBJ2-1; unclear D gene. Germline CDR1 SGHVS, CDR2 FNYEAQ. The CDR3 is 10 residues long. V dropped 7 bases and J dropped 8 bases, with 6 bases sitting between them. The CDR3 region is CASKSHEQFF. The CDR3 nucleotides read TGTGCCAGCAAAAGCCATGAGCAGTTCTTC.

The chain is built from TRBV7-3 and TRBJ2-3, with D perhaps matching TRBD1 or TRBD2 (5 bases each). Germline V lookup: CDR1 SGHTA, CDR2 FQGTGA. The length of the CDR3 is 18 residues. The V and J ends lost 2 bases and 8 bases respectively, with 26 bases between them. In DNA, the CDR3 is TGTGCCAGCAGCTTACATCCGTTAGGGACCCAAGGGGCGATTACGCAGTATTTT. Its translation: CASSLHPLGTQGAITQYF.

This clonotype came up a few times. This chain links TRBV6-1 with TRBJ2-1, with 8 bases matching TRBD2. The CDR3 sequence is 16 residues long. V dropped 3 bases and J dropped 10; count of bases not matched to a gene: 14. CDR1 and CDR2 from the germline V gene are MNHNS and SASEGT. CDR3 sequence (DNA): TGTGCCAGCAGTGATGCCAGCGGGGGCCGTCCATACGAGCAGTTCTTC. This translates into CASSDASGGRPYEQFF.

The V and J genes are TRBV7-8 and TRBJ2-6; D is unresolved. The end of the DNA is better explained by TRBJ2-5, so the J call may be wrong. Germline-derived CDR1 and CDR2 are SGHVS and FQNEAQ. The CDR3 runs 13 residues. The CDR3 loop is CASSPISGETQYF. CDR3 nucleotides: TGTGCCAGCAGCCCGATCTCGGGAGAGACCCAGTACTTC.

The V and J genes are TRBV7-2 and TRBJ2-3; 9 nucleotides match TRBD2. The CDR3 sequence is 15 residues long. Germline V CDR1 and CDR2: SGHTA, FQGNSA. V lost 2 bases and J lost 4; bases outside the gene matches: 4. Here the CDR3 DNA reads TGTGCCAGCAGCTTACGAGCGGGGGGTTCAGATACGCAGTATTTT. As protein: CASSLRAGGSDTQYF. The full variable domain, completed using reference TRBV7-2 and TRBJ2-3, is GAGVSQSPSNKVTEKGKDVELRCDPISGHTALYWYRQSLGQGLEFLIYFQGNSAPDKSGLPSDRFSAERTGGSVSTLTIQRTQQEDSAVYLCASSLRAGGSDTQYFGPGTRLTVL.

V and J are TRBV7-2 and TRBJ2-1; maybe TRBD2 (5 bases). The assigned J gene may be wrong: the sequence end matches TRBJ2-7 better. The CDR3 length is 15 residues. The germline V gene encodes CDR1 SGHTA and CDR2 FQGNSA. DNA of the CDR3: TGTGCCAGCAATCTAGCCGGAAGCTCCTACAATGAGCAGTACTTC. This gives the protein CASNLAGSSYNEQYF.

The chain recombines TRBV28 with TRBJ2-3; D ambiguous. The CDR3 sequence is 15 residues long. Per the germline V gene, CDR1 is MDHEN and CDR2 is SYDVKM. V lost 6 bases and J lost 1, with 14 bases in between. CDR3 nucleotide sequence: TGTGCCAGCAGCCTAGTACGCGGTGGCACAGATACGCAGTATTTT. This translates into CASSLVRGGTDTQYF.

Turning to this clonotype: Given a much more abundant clone one base away, this may be a read error. The chain's CDR3 is CASSLNPSGSYEQFF. The CDR3 DNA reads TGTGCCAGCAGCTTAAACCCTAGCGGGAGTTACGAGCAGTTCTTC. The chain links TRBV7-2 to TRBJ2-5, with 10 bases lining up with TRBD2. TRBJ2-1 explains the end of the DNA better; the J call may be wrong. This CDR3 is 15 amino acids long. CDR1 and CDR2 (germline): SGHTA, FQGNSA.